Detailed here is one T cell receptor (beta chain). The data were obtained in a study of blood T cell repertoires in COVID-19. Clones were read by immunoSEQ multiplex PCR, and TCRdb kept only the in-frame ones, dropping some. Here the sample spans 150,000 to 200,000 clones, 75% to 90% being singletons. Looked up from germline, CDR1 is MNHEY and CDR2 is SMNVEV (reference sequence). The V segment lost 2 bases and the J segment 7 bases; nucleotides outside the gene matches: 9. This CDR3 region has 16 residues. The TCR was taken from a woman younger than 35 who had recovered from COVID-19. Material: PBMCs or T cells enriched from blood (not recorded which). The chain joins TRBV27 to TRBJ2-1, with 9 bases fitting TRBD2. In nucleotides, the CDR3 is TGTGCCAGCAGTTTAGATCTAGCGGGATACTCTAATGAGCAGTTCTTC. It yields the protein CASSLDLAGYSNEQFF.